The 32 T cell receptor beta chains below come from one sample, sequenced in a study of CD8+CD57+ T cells in acquired aplastic anemia. Profiling that covered TCR beta VDJ and CDR3 relied on genomic DNA as its template. TCRdb re-called the reads through MiXCR, storing one row per CDR3 protein. The profile covers approximately 250,000 distinct CDR3 sequences, with about 80% appearing a single time and 40% to 55% taken by the ten largest. Patients included in sequencing had previously demonstrated CD8+CD57+ cell expansion by flow cytometry. Sequenced sample: sorted CD4+, CD8+, or CD8+CD57+ T cells (not recorded which) from PBMCs. The receptors stem from a human donor with aplastic anemia.

The sample holds one count of this clonotype. J is TRBJ2-5 and V is TRBV9; TRBD1 matches at 7 bases. V was pared by 0 bases and J by 2 bases, with 4 bases of the junction left unmatched. Germline V gives CDR1 SGDLS, CDR2 YYNGEE. CDR3 length: 15 residues. The CDR3 reads CASSVAPDRQETQYF. CDR3 coding DNA: TGTGCCAGCAGCGTAGCGCCGGACAGGCAAGAGACCCAGTACTTC.

The chain carries TRBV15 and TRBJ2-3; D gene ambiguous. Trimming removed 5 bases from V and 5 bases from J, with 14 bases in between. Looked up from germline, CDR1 is LNHNV and CDR2 is YYDKDF (reference sequence). The CDR3 length is 14 residues. In DNA, the CDR3 is TGTGCCACCAGCTTAGCCGCAGGCCAAGATACGCAGTATTTT. Translating gives CATSLAAGQDTQYF. The full variable domain, with the rest looked up from reference TRBV15 and TRBJ2-3, is DAMVIQNPRYQVTQFGKPVTLSCSQTLNHNVMYWYQQKSSQAPKLLFHYYDKDFNNEADTPDNFQSRRPNTSFCFLDIRSPGLGDTAMYLCATSLAAGQDTQYFGPGTRLTVL.

The chain carries TRBV11-3 and TRBJ1-2; D gene uncertain. The CDR3 is 13 amino acids. CDR1 is SGHNT and CDR2 is YENEEA in the germline V gene. Trimming removed 5 bases at V and 5 bases at J, with 12 bases between. This CDR3 is CASSRALNYGYTF. The DNA for the CDR3 is TGTGCCAGCAGCCGAGCTCTGAATTATGGCTACACCTTC.

V gene TRBV7-2 combines with J gene TRBJ2-7; D might be TRBD1 (5 bases). Trimming took 2 bases from V and 7 from J, leaving 15 bases between them. Germline CDR1 SGHTA, CDR2 FQGNSA. The length of the CDR3 is 14 residues. The CDR3 loop is CASSLRGSFGEQYF. The CDR3 bases are TGTGCCAGCAGCTTAAGGGGATCGTTTGGTGAGCAGTACTTC.

Of note for this clonotype: Likely a read error: the CDR3 ends without its conserved phenylalanine or tryptophan. The limits of the CDR3 on the DNA are not certain, so only TCRdb's listed CDR3 is given. The chain carries TRBV7-8 and TRBJ2-5; no check of the table's D call, TRBD2, against the DNA was made. Germline V gene data show CDR1 as SGHVS and CDR2 as FQNEAQ. Both ends counted, the CDR3 spans 13 residues. CDR3: CASSLAGGPTTHY.

As regards this clonotype: Here the CDR3 omits its conserved ending phenylalanine or tryptophan, so a read error is the likely source. It is unclear where the CDR3 begins or ends on the DNA, so no DNA is shown, and the CDR3 is as TCRdb lists it. V is TRBV9 and J is TRBJ1-2. Germline V lookup: CDR1 SGDLS, CDR2 YYNGEE. The CDR3 length equals 13 residues, ends included. This CDR3 reads CASSEGVQSRYTL.

The chain uses TRBV5-4 and TRBJ1-2, with D unclear. Germline V gene lookup returns CDR1 SGHNT and CDR2 YYREEE (reference sequence). V gave up 2 bases and J gave up 0 bases, with 11 bases separating them. The CDR3 has 15 amino acids. The CDR3 nucleotides read TGTGCCAGCAGCTTTACTAGCGGGACTAACTATGGCTACACCTTC. This codes for CASSFTSGTNYGYTF.

V usage is TRBV14 and J usage is TRBJ1-5; no clear D. V was trimmed by 6 bases and J by 12 bases, leaving 21 bases between them. The CDR3 is made up of 14 amino acids. Germline values: CDR1 SGHDN, CDR2 FVKESK. CDR3 DNA: TGTGCCAGCAGTAAGTCGTATAGCAAAGAGCTCCAGCATTTT. This sequence encodes CASSKSYSKELQHF.

The CDR3 protein is CATSDRLAGGLTYNEQFF. CDR3 in DNA: TGTGCCACCAGTGATAGACTAGCGGGGGGGTTGACCTACAATGAGCAGTTCTTC. V gene TRBV24-1 combines with J gene TRBJ2-1; 14 bases match TRBD2. Germline loops: CDR1 KGHDR, CDR2 SFDVKD. V gave up 3 bases and J gave up 2 bases; unmatched junction bases: 5. The CDR3 is 18 residues long.

Turning to this clonotype: Since the CDR3 does not end with the conserved phenylalanine or tryptophan, this likely comes from a read error. No DNA is shown, since the ends of the CDR3 on it are uncertain; the CDR3 is the one TCRdb lists. J is TRBJ2-3 and V is TRBV2; TRBD2 is taken as the D call from the table, unchecked against the DNA. The CDR3 adds up to 14 amino acids, both ends counted. Per germline, CDR1 SNHLY and CDR2 FYNNEI. CDR3: CASSLGGGDTTQFC.

This sequence joins TRBV20-1 and TRBJ1-3; tentatively, D is TRBD1 (6 bases). The V end lost 2 bases, the J end lost 8 bases, and 16 bases lay between the germline ends. The CDR3 runs to 14 residues. Per the germline V gene, CDR1 is DFQATT and CDR2 is SNEGSKA (reference sequence). The CDR3 is CSARHTGGRDTIYF. The CDR3 nucleotides are TGCAGTGCTAGACATACCGGGGGGCGGGACACCATATATTTT.

To note about this clonotype: A read error may produce the germline difference seen at one junction end. The chain carries TRBV7-6 and TRBJ2-3; D perhaps matches TRBD2 (5 bases). Germline values: CDR1 SGHVS, CDR2 FNYEAQ. CDR3 length equals 14 residues. This CDR3 is CASSLDGASTEPQF. The CDR3 region has the DNA TGTGCCAGCAGCTTAGACGGCGCTAGCACAGAGCCGCAGTTT.

This clonotype showed up just once. The genes are TRBV19 and TRBJ2-1, with D unresolved. The CDR3 is made up of 16 amino acids. Germline CDR1 LNHDA, CDR2 SQIVND (reference sequence). V was clipped by 6 bases and J by 16 bases, with 31 bases between them. CDR3 in DNA: TGTGCCAGTAGCCCAGCGAGCGTAGCCTACAATAATGAGTACTTCTTC. This codes for CASSPASVAYNNEYFF.

In regard to this clonotype: Germline is not matched at one junction end, which may reflect a read error. CDR3 DNA: TGTGCCAGCAGTTTCGCTAGGGGGGCAAGAGGCTACACCTTC. Its translation: CASSFARGARGYTF. The rearrangement links TRBV10-3 to TRBJ1-2, with D maybe TRBD1 (6 bases). The germline V gene has CDR1 ENHRY and CDR2 SYGVKD. The CDR3 runs 14 residues.

Concerning this clonotype: A read error may produce the germline difference seen at one junction end. The CDR3 DNA reads TGTGCCAGCAGTTCGGACAGGGCACTTTCTCCCCAGTACTTT. It specifies CASSSDRALSPQYF. J is TRBJ2-3 and V is TRBV7-6; TRBD1 matches at 8 bases. The CDR3 sequence is 14 residues long. Germline lookup yields CDR1 SGHVS and CDR2 FNYEAQ.

The CDR3 loop is CASSFGGGFDDNTYF. The DNA of the CDR3 is TGTGCCAGCAGCTTCGGCGGGGGCTTCGATGACAACACGTATTTT. The chain couples TRBV7-9 to TRBJ2-3, with D possibly TRBD2 on 7 matching bases. Trimming stripped 3 bases from V and 14 bases from J, with 24 bases between. CDR1 and CDR2 (germline): SEHNR, FQNEAQ (reference sequence). CDR3 length equals 15 residues.

This clonotype appeared once. This chain connects TRBV19 to TRBJ1-5; TRBD1 aligns across 8 bases. Looked up from germline, CDR1 is LNHDA and CDR2 is SQIVND (reference sequence). The CDR3 has 15 amino acids. The V and J ends lost 4 bases and 9 bases, in that order; junction bases with no gene match: 11. CDR3 sequence reads: CASSNLGTGTLPQHF. Here the CDR3 DNA reads TGTGCCAGTAGTAACCTCGGGACAGGTACCCTGCCCCAGCATTTT.

The table lists this clonotype with a count of one. The chain couples TRBV7-8 to TRBJ2-3; TRBD2 matches at 9 bases. With V trimmed by 4 bases and J by 3 bases, 8 bases remained unmatched. The CDR3 covers 16 residues. From germline, CDR1 is SGHVS and CDR2 FQNEAQ. This CDR3 reads CASSSAGGDDTDTQYF. In DNA form, the CDR3 reads TGTGCCAGCAGCTCCGCGGGAGGGGATGATACAGATACGCAGTATTTT.

This clonotype was recorded only once. The chain uses TRBV15 and TRBJ2-1; TRBD1 is a possible D gene (5 bases). The V end was cut by 4 bases, the J end by 7 bases, with 23 bases between. Germline loops: CDR1 LNHNV, CDR2 YYDKDF (reference sequence). CDR3 length equals 17 residues. Here the CDR3 DNA reads TGTGCCACCAGCATAGCAGGCCGGCAAGGGGCCCAGAATGAGCAGTTCTTC. Encoded protein: CATSIAGRQGAQNEQFF.

A word on this clonotype: Its ends do not fully match the called genes, so a read error is possible. This chain uses TRBV7-3 with TRBJ2-3; 7 nucleotides agree with TRBD2. In germline, CDR1 is SGHTA, CDR2 FQGTGA. CDR3 length: 14 amino acids. The chain's CDR3 is CASSLGGGPDLTSF. CDR3 DNA sequence: TGTGCCAGCAGCTTGGGGGGGGGTCCCGATTTGACGTCTTTT.

The count of this clonotype is one. The rearrangement links TRBV20-1 to TRBJ1-5; the match to TRBD1 covers 10 bases. Unmatched junction bases numbered 5, after V lost 6 bases and J lost 3 bases. From germline, CDR1 is DFQATT and CDR2 SNEGSKA (reference sequence). This CDR3 contains 14 residues. The CDR3 DNA reads as TGCAGTGCCCGGGACAGGGGACCCAATCAGCCCCAGCATTTT. Translated: CSARDRGPNQPQHF.

V is TRBV7-8 and J is TRBJ1-1, with unresolved D. Germline CDR1 is SGHVS and CDR2 is FQNEAQ. CDR3 size: 14 residues. Trimming stripped 2 bases from V and 2 bases from J, with 9 bases between. For the CDR3, the DNA is TGTGCCAGCAGCTTATCGGACGGTAACACTGAAGCTTTCTTT. Amino acids: CASSLSDGNTEAFF.

Turning to this clonotype: One end of the junction varies from germline; a read error may be responsible. The chain links TRBV7-9 to TRBJ2-5, with D uncertain. The CDR3 contains 14 residues. In germline, CDR1 is SEHNR, CDR2 FQNEAQ (reference sequence). Here the CDR3 reads CASSSADTQYFQPF. The CDR3 bases are TGTGCCAGCAGCTCCGCAGATACGCAGTATTTTCAGCCATTC.

This rearrangement joins TRBV24-1 to TRBJ2-2; D possibly corresponds to TRBD1 (5 bases). The germline gives CDR1 KGHDR, CDR2 SFDVKD. The V and J ends lost 0 bases and 2 bases respectively, with 9 bases between them. The CDR3 totals 16 residues. CDR3 sequence (DNA): TGTGCCACCAGTGATTTGAGTAGGGGAAACACCGGGGAGCTGTTTTTT. Its protein is CATSDLSRGNTGELFF.

The genes are TRBV11-3 and TRBJ2-3; D gene ambiguous. The CDR3 runs to 14 residues. Per the germline V gene, CDR1 is SGHNT and CDR2 is YENEEA. The V end was cut by 0 bases, the J end by 6 bases, with 10 bases between. As DNA, the CDR3 is TGTGCCAGCAGCTTAGAGGTGAGTGCCGATACGCAGTATTTT. Translating gives CASSLEVSADTQYF.

This clonotype was detected only once. V is TRBV7-2 and J is TRBJ1-2; D is perhaps TRBD1 (5 bases). Germline V gives CDR1 SGHTA, CDR2 FQGNSA. The CDR3 totals 15 residues. Trimming shortened V by 3 bases and J by 6 bases, and 17 bases separated the two germline ends. The CDR3 loop reads CASSLTAGAADGYTF. The CDR3 DNA follows: TGTGCCAGCAGCTTGACAGCAGGCGCGGCAGATGGCTACACCTTC.

The rearrangement links TRBV7-9 to TRBJ2-6; either TRBD1 or TRBD2 may supply D (5 bases each). Looked up from germline, CDR1 is SEHNR and CDR2 is FQNEAQ (reference sequence). The length of the CDR3 is 16 residues. The V gene lost 5 bases and the J gene lost 16 bases, with 27 bases spanning the gap. The CDR3 is CASSQGDDSGATELTF. The CDR3 bases are TGTGCCAGCAGCCAAGGGGACGACTCTGGTGCCACCGAACTGACTTTC.

The chain employs TRBV2 and TRBJ2-7, with 7 bases fitting TRBD1. The CDR3 extends over 18 amino acids. The V segment lost 6 bases and the J segment 1 base; nucleotides outside the gene matches: 18. Germline-derived CDR1 and CDR2 are SNHLY and FYNNEI. The CDR3 here is CASSFRPDGTAPSYEQYV. In DNA, the CDR3 is TGTGCCAGCAGCTTCCGCCCAGACGGGACAGCCCCTTCCTACGAGCAGTACGTC.

This chain joins TRBV5-1 and TRBJ2-5; TRBD2 agrees at 15 bases. With 4 bases clipped from V and 1 base from J, the junction kept 2 bases outside the gene matches. The CDR3 is made up of 16 amino acids. Germline lookup yields CDR1 SGHRS and CDR2 YFSETQ. CDR3 DNA sequence: TGCGCCAGCAGCCGGACTAGCGGGAGGGCCCAAGAGACCCAGTACTTC. Translating gives CASSRTSGRAQETQYF.

The V gene is TRBV2, the J gene TRBJ2-7; D uncertain. There are 15 residues in the CDR3. Trimming removed 3 bases at V and 5 bases at J, with 17 bases between. Germline V gene data show CDR1 as SNHLY and CDR2 as FYNNEI. This CDR3 is CASSELEPQRHEQYF. CDR3 nucleotide sequence: TGTGCCAGCAGTGAGCTAGAGCCCCAACGCCACGAGCAGTACTTC.

This chain connects TRBV7-2 to TRBJ1-5; D not resolved. CDR3 length: 14 residues. Germline CDR1 SGHTA, CDR2 FQGNSA. V was clipped by 6 bases and J by 15 bases, with 24 bases between them. CDR3 loop: CASSLKYSNQLRHF. The CDR3 DNA is TGTGCCAGCAGTTTAAAGTATAGCAATCAGCTCCGGCATTTT.

The CDR3: CSANAKSYEQYF. The CDR3 coding sequence is TGCAGTGCTAACGCGAAGTCCTACGAGCAGTACTTC. This rearrangement joins TRBV20-1 to TRBJ2-7; D is undetermined. Looked up from germline, CDR1 is DFQATT and CDR2 is SNEGSKA (reference sequence). The CDR3 extends over 12 amino acids. V was trimmed by 4 bases and J by 1 base, leaving 8 bases between them.